The 13 T cell receptor beta chains below all came from one sample that was sequenced in a study of OX40 agonist ivuxolimab in advanced cancers. The repertoire was sequenced with immunoSEQ multiplex PCR; TCRdb's copy has only in-frame clones and lacks some. Among over 100,000 clones, roughly 93% were seen once, and the ten largest hold 0.15% to 0.17%. Material: CD4+ or CD8+ T cells sorted from blood, obtained in a trial of the OX40 agonist ivuxolimab. The receptors originated from an adult with an advanced solid tumor such as melanoma, head and neck, liver or kidney cancer.

V usage is TRBV28 and J usage is TRBJ1-5, with D perhaps TRBD1 (5 bases). V lost 1 base, J lost 3 bases, and 13 bases lay in between. The CDR3 extends over 16 amino acids. CDR1 is MDHEN and CDR2 is SYDVKM in the germline V gene. CDR3: CASSLFTGGNNQPQHF. The CDR3 nucleotides read TGTGCCAGCAGTTTATTTACGGGGGGGAACAATCAGCCCCAGCATTTT.

The genes are TRBV6-6 and TRBJ2-7; 8 bases fit TRBD1. The CDR3 is 14 amino acids. Unmatched junction bases numbered 12, after V lost 4 bases and J lost 10 bases. Germline-derived CDR1 and CDR2 are MNHNY and SVGAGI (reference sequence). CDR3 loop: CASSSGTGYGYQYF. In nucleotides, the CDR3 is TGTGCCAGCAGTTCCGGGACAGGCTACGGTTACCAGTACTTC.

V usage is TRBV27 and J usage is TRBJ2-1; TRBD1 might be the D (5 bases). This CDR3 region has 14 residues. Germline loops: CDR1 MNHEY, CDR2 SMNVEV (reference sequence). V lost 8 bases to trimming and J lost 4 bases, with 15 bases between them. CDR3 amino acids: CASRSRKGYNEQFF. Here the CDR3 DNA reads TGTGCCAGCCGGTCGCGAAAGGGGTACAATGAGCAGTTCTTC.

V gene TRBV7-2 combines with J gene TRBJ1-2; D perhaps matches TRBD1 (5 bases). Germline-derived CDR1 and CDR2 are SGHTA and FQGNSA. V was shortened by 3 bases and J by 8 bases, with 16 bases between the two germline ends. This CDR3 contains 14 residues. In nucleotides, the CDR3 is TGTGCCAGCAGCTTGAGGACGGGGGGAGGAGGCTACACCTTC. Translating it yields CASSLRTGGGGYTF.

This chain connects TRBV29-1 to TRBJ1-2; unclear D gene. The CDR3 has 10 amino acids. Per the germline V gene, CDR1 is SQVTM and CDR2 is ANQGSEA. V lost 3 bases and J 4 bases, leaving 3 bases between the germline ends. The CDR3 is CSVDVYGYTF. CDR3 coding DNA: TGCAGCGTTGACGTCTATGGCTACACCTTC.

J is TRBJ2-2 and V is TRBV9, with D uncertain. CDR3 size: 17 residues. Looked up from germline, CDR1 is SGDLS and CDR2 is YYNGEE. Deletions cut 0 bases from V and 0 bases from J, with 12 bases between. CDR3: CASSVVATPANTGELFF. The CDR3 coding sequence is TGTGCCAGCAGCGTAGTGGCGACACCAGCGAACACCGGGGAGCTGTTTTTT.

This sequence joins TRBV6-1 and TRBJ2-5; 10 bases line up with TRBD2. The CDR3 is 17 residues long. The V segment lost 1 base and the J segment 5 bases; nucleotides outside the gene matches: 10. Germline CDR1 reads MNHNS; CDR2 reads SASEGT. CDR3 sequence (DNA): TGTGCCAGCAGTGAAGGGCGTAGCGGGAGGTCTTGGGAGACCCAGTACTTC. This sequence encodes CASSEGRSGRSWETQYF.

The rearrangement uses TRBV15 and TRBJ1-2, with D possibly TRBD1 on 5 matching bases. The V end was cut by 5 bases, the J end by 7 bases, with 20 bases between. The CDR3 has 15 residues. Germline V gives CDR1 LNHNV, CDR2 YYDKDF (reference sequence). CDR3 region: CATSSPGRLQAGYTF. CDR3 DNA: TGTGCCACCAGCTCCCCGGGACGGCTACAGGCTGGCTACACCTTC.

The chain employs TRBV9 and TRBJ1-1; D gene unclear. Trimming took off 3 bases at V and 0 bases at J, with 6 bases between the two ends. The CDR3 is 13 amino acids. CDR1 and CDR2 (germline): SGDLS, YYNGEE. The CDR3 DNA sequence: TGTGCCAGCAGCGCAGCCATGAACACTGAAGCTTTCTTT. Encoded protein: CASSAAMNTEAFF.

CDR3 nucleotide sequence: TGCGCCAGCAGCGACGGACAGGGAAGCTACACCTTC. Amino acid sequence: CASSDGQGSYTF. The J gene is TRBJ1-2, the V gene TRBV5-1; 8 nucleotides match TRBD1. The CDR3 has 12 residues. The V and J ends lost 4 bases and 9 bases, in that order; junction bases with no gene match: 5. The V gene's germline CDR1 is SGHRS and CDR2 YFSETQ.

The chain couples TRBV6-1 to TRBJ1-2, with D possibly being TRBD1 (5 bases). Germline CDR1 and CDR2: MNHNS and SASEGT. The CDR3 runs 16 residues. Trimming left V 4 bases short and J 4 bases short, with 19 bases between. CDR3 in amino acids: CASSGGLTTRIYGYTF. The DNA for the CDR3 is TGTGCCAGCAGTGGGGGACTTACGACGAGGATCTATGGCTACACCTTC.

The chain links TRBV6-5 to TRBJ2-2, with a tentative D call TRBD2 (6 bases). The germline V gene has CDR1 MNHEY and CDR2 SVGAGI. CDR3 length equals 14 residues. V was clipped by 8 bases and J by 13 bases, with 23 bases between them. For the CDR3, the DNA is TGTGCCAGCCGGCGGGGAGGTCCCGCACCGGGGCTGTTTTTT. Translating gives CASRRGGPAPGLFF.

The chain is built from TRBV7-2 and TRBJ2-2; no definite D call. CDR1 and CDR2 (germline): SGHTA, FQGNSA. The CDR3 has 14 amino acids. V shed 1 base and J shed 7 bases, with 10 bases lying between them. Here the CDR3 reads CASSLVVTYGELFF. The CDR3 coding sequence is TGTGCCAGCAGCTTAGTGGTTACTTACGGGGAGCTGTTTTTT.